This TCR beta chain is drawn from a study of blood T cell repertoires in COVID-19. The wider study: Sites in the United States, Italy and Spain provided acute and convalescent COVID-19 samples. Sources were T cells, B-cell-depleted T cells, or PBMCs; the material itself was cDNA or gDNA.

Authors' data handling: By means of reference gene primer amplification, nucleated cell counts were estimated. TCRdb's copy holds only in-frame clones and misses some; the assay was immunoSEQ multiplex PCR. That table gives V, J and clone size, and the DNA gave D and trimming. There are 350,000 to 450,000 clones in the sample; 85% occur only once, and 3.6% lies in the top ten. This CDR3 region has 15 residues. The junction had 3 bases not matched to a gene; V was cut back by 2 bases and J by 5 bases. Germline CDR1 is SGDLS and CDR2 is YYNGEE. The chain is built from TRBV9 and TRBJ2-1; 11 bases are a match to TRBD2. This sequence originates from a woman aged 18-29 years with acute or convalescent COVID-19. The specimen sequenced was peripheral blood. The CDR3 coding sequence is TGTGCCAGCAGCGTGCTAGCGGGGGGCCACAATGAGCAGTTCTTC. Translation gives CASSVLAGGHNEQFF.